These T cell receptor beta chains were read from a single sample in a study of blood T cell repertoires in COVID-19. Method: immunoSEQ multiplex PCR; TCRdb's copy keeps in-frame clones and lacks some. The sample contains some 400,000 clones, about 87% of which appear only once. Sample: PBMCs or T cells enriched from blood (not recorded which). These receptors originate from a man younger than 45 who had recovered from COVID-19. Each CDR3 is given with its conserved first and last residue. A D gene is named only where the DNA matches it firmly. Not every row has a clone size; where given, it reads once, few, many or a size class.

clone_size	v_call	d_call	j_call	cdr3_aa	cdr3_nt
NA	TRBV6-1	TRBD1	TRBJ1-5	CASSESTGVKGNQPQHF	TGTGCCAGCAGTGAAAGTACAGGGGTTAAGGGCAATCAGCCCCAGCATTTT
NA	TRBV19	TRBD2	TRBJ2-3	CASSQQLAGLAGVPDTQYF	TGTGCCAGTAGCCAGCAACTAGCGGGGCTAGCGGGGGTGCCAGATACGCAGTATTTT
once	TRBV12-3/TRBV12-4	NA	TRBJ1-2	CASSYADYGYTF	TGTGCCAGCAGTTATGCGGACTATGGCTACACCTTC
NA	TRBV6-6	NA	TRBJ1-2	CASSYVQGPSYGYTF	TGTGCCAGCAGTTACGTCCAGGGGCCCTCCTATGGCTACACCTTC
NA	TRBV27	NA	TRBJ2-1	CASSSATHYNEQFF	TGTGCCAGCAGTTCCGCGACACATTACAATGAGCAGTTCTTC
NA	TRBV4-3	TRBD1	TRBJ2-5	CASSRGQEETQYF	TGCGCCAGCAGCCGTGGACAGGAAGAGACCCAGTACTTC
few	TRBV6-5	TRBD1	TRBJ1-2	CASSSTGLKGGYTF	TGTGCCAGCAGTTCGACAGGGTTAAAGGGCGGCTACACCTTC
NA	TRBV5-4	NA	TRBJ2-7	CASSFNAEGLLYEQYF	TGTGCCAGCAGCTTTAACGCGGAGGGGCTACTCTACGAGCAGTACTTC
once	TRBV10-3	TRBD2	TRBJ2-1	CAIRSGTSGNEQFF	TGTGCCATCAGGTCCGGGACTAGCGGAAATGAGCAGTTCTTC
NA	TRBV4-3	TRBD2	TRBJ2-3	CASSPGTSGDSTDTQYF	TGCGCCAGCAGCCCCGGGACTAGCGGGGATAGCACAGATACGCAGTATTTT
NA	TRBV6-5	NA	TRBJ1-5	CASSTTGSHQPQHF	TGTGCCAGCAGTACCACAGGGTCCCATCAGCCCCAGCATTTT
NA	TRBV9	TRBD2	TRBJ2-1	CASSVPLGGGYNEQFF	TGTGCCAGCAGCGTGCCCCTGGGCGGGGGATACAATGAGCAGTTCTTC
NA	TRBV6-2/TRBV6-3	TRBD2	TRBJ2-1	CASSVSTSGAFQQFF	TGTGCCAGCAGTGTTTCAACTAGCGGGGCGTTTCAGCAGTTCTTC
NA	TRBV19	NA	TRBJ1-1	CASLPNNWNTEAFF	TGTGCCAGTCTACCCAATAATTGGAACACTGAAGCTTTCTTT
NA	TRBV18	NA	TRBJ2-5	CASSPLSQETQYF	TGTGCCAGCTCACCCCTGAGCCAAGAGACCCAGTACTTC
NA	TRBV27	NA	TRBJ2-1	CASSSASRAGEQFF	TGTGCCAGCAGTTCCGCCTCCAGGGCAGGCGAGCAGTTCTTC
NA	TRBV6-5	TRBD1	TRBJ2-7	CASTIAGTGAYEQYF	TGTGCCAGCACCATCGCCGGGACAGGGGCCTACGAGCAGTACTTC
many	TRBV11-2	TRBD1	TRBJ1-4	CASSQGDREVEKLFF	TGTGCCAGCAGCCAGGGGGACAGGGAGGTTGAAAAACTGTTTTTT
NA	TRBV7-2	NA	TRBJ1-1	CASSLEGIELNTEAFF	TGTGCCAGCAGCTTAGAGGGGATCGAATTGAACACTGAAGCTTTCTTT
NA	TRBV7-2	NA	TRBJ1-1	CASSLGSSRVSTEAFF	TGTGCCAGCAGCTTAGGTTCGAGCAGGGTGAGCACTGAAGCTTTCTTT
NA	TRBV3-1/TRBV3-2	NA	TRBJ1-3	CASSQGRGSGNTIYF	TGTGCCAGCAGCCAAGGGAGGGGATCTGGAAACACCATATATTTT
NA	TRBV30	NA	TRBJ2-7	CAWAWGDTSYEQYF	TGTGCCTGGGCTTGGGGCGACACATCCTACGAGCAGTACTTC
NA	TRBV30	NA	TRBJ1-1	CAWKIALLNTEAFF	TGTGCCTGGAAAATAGCACTTTTGAACACTGAAGCTTTCTTT
NA	TRBV2	NA	TRBJ2-7	CASSVGMSDEQYF	TGTGCCAGCAGTGTTGGTATGAGCGACGAGCAGTACTTC
NA	TRBV9	NA	TRBJ1-3	CASSVAGLENTIYF	TGTGCCAGCAGCGTAGCCGGACTAGAAAACACCATATATTTT
NA	TRBV5-1	NA	TRBJ1-3	CASSSTGPGNTIYF	TGCGCCAGCAGCTCAACAGGGCCTGGAAACACCATATATTTT
NA	TRBV30	NA	TRBJ1-1	CAWSGQLNTEAFF	TGTGCCTGGAGTGGACAGCTGAACACTGAAGCTTTCTTT
NA	TRBV18	TRBD1	TRBJ2-7	CASSPLDRAFNEQYF	TGTGCCAGCTCACCGCTGGACAGGGCGTTTAACGAGCAGTACTTC
NA	TRBV10-3	NA	TRBJ1-2	CAISDGRANYGYTF	TGTGCCATCAGTGACGGTAGAGCTAACTATGGCTACACCTTC
few	TRBV30	NA	TRBJ1-5	CAWSSWTDIQPQHF	TGTGCCTGGAGTTCCTGGACAGATATTCAGCCCCAGCATTTT
NA	TRBV10-3	NA	TRBJ1-1	CAISPDRNTEAFF	TGTGCCATCAGTCCTGACAGGAACACTGAAGCTTTCTTT
NA	TRBV29-1	NA	TRBJ2-7	CSIKGGQSYEQYF	TGCAGCATCAAGGGGGGACAGTCCTACGAGCAGTACTTC
NA	TRBV7-2	NA	TRBJ2-5	CASSLARRETQYF	TGTGCCAGCAGCTTAGCCCGGCGGGAGACCCAGTACTTC
NA	TRBV7-9	TRBD1	TRBJ1-1	CASSSTGDAEAFF	TGTGCCAGCAGCTCGACAGGGGACGCTGAAGCTTTCTTT
NA	TRBV5-4	NA	TRBJ1-1	CASSSGQGGNTEAFF	TGTGCCAGCAGCTCAGGTCAGGGAGGAAACACTGAAGCTTTCTTT
NA	TRBV6-2/TRBV6-3	TRBD1	TRBJ1-6	CASSYMLGTGLLVDSPLHF	TGTGCCAGCAGTTACATGCTCGGGACAGGGCTTTTAGTGGATTCACCCCTCCACTTT
NA	TRBV6-2/TRBV6-3	NA	TRBJ2-7	CASSYGRYEQYF	TGTGCCAGCAGTTACGGGCGTTACGAGCAGTACTTC
once	TRBV7-2	NA	TRBJ1-3	CASSLGRQGGNTIYF	TGTGCCAGCAGCTTAGGTCGGCAGGGGGGAAACACCATATATTTT
NA	TRBV10-3	NA	TRBJ1-5	CATRHQRSPEQPQHF	TGTGCCACGCGGCATCAGCGTTCACCGGAGCAGCCCCAGCATTTT
NA	TRBV3-1/TRBV3-2	NA	TRBJ2-3	CASSQAGETDTQYF	TGTGCCAGCAGCCAAGCGGGGGAAACAGATACGCAGTATTTT
NA	TRBV10-3	NA	TRBJ1-1	CAISEPPPAEAFF	TGTGCCATCAGTGAGCCCCCGCCGGCTGAAGCTTTCTTT
NA	TRBV2	TRBD1	TRBJ2-1	CASSVLGQSYNEQFF	TGTGCCAGCAGTGTTTTGGGACAGTCCTACAATGAGCAGTTCTTC
NA	TRBV6-5	NA	TRBJ2-3	CATIEAVPSTDTQYF	TGTGCCACAATCGAGGCGGTACCTAGCACAGATACGCAGTATTTT
once	TRBV19	TRBD1	TRBJ2-1	CASSLPGQMNEQFF	TGTGCCAGTAGTCTGCCGGGACAGATGAATGAGCAGTTCTTC
NA	TRBV27	NA	TRBJ1-6	CASSLDTVNSPLHF	TGTGCCAGCAGTTTGGACACGGTTAATTCACCCCTCCACTTT
NA	TRBV19	TRBD1	TRBJ1-6	CASSPGTGLNSPLHF	TGTGCCAGTAGTCCCGGGACAGGGCTTAATTCACCCCTCCACTTT
NA	TRBV2	TRBD2	TRBJ2-3	CASRILAGAGDTQYF	TGTGCCAGCAGAATACTAGCGGGGGCGGGAGATACGCAGTATTTT
NA	TRBV3-1/TRBV3-2	NA	TRBJ1-2	CASSQGARSGYTF	TGTGCCAGCAGCCAGGGGGCGCGTAGTGGCTACACCTTC
NA	TRBV4-2	TRBD2	TRBJ2-1	CASSHWTSGGVDEQFF	TGTGCCAGCAGCCACTGGACTAGCGGGGGTGTAGATGAGCAGTTCTTC
NA	TRBV6-5	NA	TRBJ1-2	CALGVGVERAFGYTF	TGTGCCCTCGGGGTCGGGGTGGAGCGGGCCTTCGGCTACACCTTC
NA	TRBV7-2	NA	TRBJ1-1	CASSPEGILMNTEAFF	TGTGCCAGCAGCCCGGAGGGAATTCTAATGAACACTGAAGCTTTCTTT
NA	TRBV4-2	NA	TRBJ2-1	CAISPGLYNEQFF	TGTGCCATCTCACCGGGTCTCTACAATGAGCAGTTCTTC
few	TRBV6-4	NA	TRBJ2-2	CASSDSSAGELFF	TGTGCCAGCAGTGACTCTAGCGCCGGGGAGCTGTTTTTT
NA	TRBV4-2	TRBD2	TRBJ2-5	CASSHGAGGKETQYF	TGTGCCAGCAGCCATGGAGCGGGGGGTAAAGAGACCCAGTACTTC
NA	TRBV11-2	NA	TRBJ2-3	CASSLTGRGTDTQYF	TGTGCCAGCAGCTTAACAGGCCGCGGCACAGATACGCAGTATTTT